These 5 T cell receptor beta chains were all obtained from the same sample, sequenced in a study of CD8 T cells in ankylosing spondylitis. Notes on the study in general: A TCR beta motif of eight or nine highly homologous variants seemed to mark ankylosing spondylitis blood.

TCRdb used MiXCR to reprocess the 5' RACE reads, holding one entry per CDR3 protein. The data hold about 800,000 distinct CDR3 sequences, with over 9.5% observed a single time. Their target antigens are unknown. Specimen: blood, either unsorted or a sorted T cell fraction (not recorded which). These receptors were taken from a male donor with ankylosing spondylitis.

This clonotype was detected only a few times. This chain links TRBV12-3 or TRBV12-4 with TRBJ1-5, with D perhaps matching TRBD1 (5 bases). CDR3 length: 13 residues. V was cut by 6 bases and J by 7 bases, with 13 bases left in between. The chain's CDR3 is CASRTRVDQPQHF. The CDR3 DNA reads as TGTGCCAGCAGAACCAGGGTGGACCAGCCCCAGCATTTT.

CDR3 nucleotides: TGCGCCAGCAGCTTGGGTGGACAGGAAGAGACCCAGTACTTC. It yields the protein CASSLGGQEETQYF. The V call is TRBV5-1, the J call TRBJ2-5; 7 nucleotides match TRBD1. The germline CDR1 and CDR2 sequences are SGHRS and YFSETQ. This CDR3 is 14 amino acids long. V shed 0 bases and J 3 bases; nucleotides not matched to a gene: 2.

This clonotype has only a few counts. The rearrangement joins TRBV7-2 to TRBJ1-6; D perhaps matches TRBD1 (6 bases). The CDR3 covers 17 residues. Germline values: CDR1 SGHTA, CDR2 FQGNSA. Trimming took off 7 bases at V and 7 bases at J, with 23 bases between the two ends. CDR3 nucleotide sequence: TGTGCCAGCAACTCCGGGAGTACTCGGACAGTCAATTCACCCCTCCACTTT. Protein sequence: CASNSGSTRTVNSPLHF.

This clonotype appeared many times. This chain links TRBV5-1 with TRBJ2-2; 7 bases fit TRBD1. Germline V gives CDR1 SGHRS, CDR2 YFSETQ. V trimming: 4 bases; J trimming: 2 bases; junction bases outside the gene matches: 11. The CDR3 sequence is 17 residues long. The CDR3 sequence: CASSQDPGTANTGELFF. The CDR3 DNA sequence: TGCGCCAGCAGCCAAGACCCCGGGACAGCCAACACCGGGGAGCTGTTTTTT.

The sample holds a few counts of this clonotype. V and J are TRBV5-6 and TRBJ2-1; D remains unclear. This CDR3 comprises 16 residues. Germline V lookup: CDR1 SGHDT, CDR2 YYEEEE. V lost 4 bases and J 3 bases, leaving 17 bases between the germline ends. Written as DNA, the CDR3 is TGTGCCAGCAGCAAGCTTTGGCTAGAATTCTACAATGAGCAGTTCTTC. Its protein product is CASSKLWLEFYNEQFF.